Described below is a single TCR beta chain sequence and its context. Which antigen it targets is not known. Base qualities are not at hand, and no much larger clone is one base apart. The CDR3 regions of human TCRbeta chains were subjected to immunosequencing. As for the original processing: Repertoire TCRs were checked for matches against a reference library of SARS-CoV-2-specific TCRs that had been generated using the MIRA antigen-specificity platform. Breadth was defined as the fraction of unique TCRs that were SARS-CoV-2-associated. Depth was defined as the fraction of total T cells that were SARS-CoV-2-associated. Using the MIRA data, every spike-specific TCR was mapped to the spike region that the TCR reacted to and assigned to either a CD4 or a CD8 class. Log10-transformed breadth and depth values were compared by one-way ANOVA with Sidak's multiple comparisons tests. TCRdb mirrors the immuneACCESS table, restricted to in-frame sequences. Some clones are absent from its copies; in checked studies, under half trace to an unresolved V gene, and the reason for the others is unknown. That table furnishes V, J and clone size, whereas the DNA furnished D and trimming. This sample has 150,000 to 200,000 clones in its table, and over 80% of those were observed once. The top ten clones comprise 1% to 1.5% of the sample.

The data were taken from a study of T cell responses to AZD1222 COVID-19 vaccine (dated by TCRdb to the early 2020s). Turning to the overall study: AZD1222 recipients with second doses at about 4 weeks or about 12 weeks were pooled, because spike-specific TCR depth and breadth did not differ between schedules. Enrollment into the trials was organized by age into subgroups of 18-55, 56-69 and 70-plus years, and those subgroups contained about 160, 30 and 59 TCR-sequenced participants, respectively. A total of approximately 250 trial participants underwent TCR sequencing, of whom 207 had received two doses of AZD1222 and roughly 26 had received two doses of the MenACWY control vaccine.

The CDR3, cysteine through phenylalanine, is 15 amino acids long. The CDR3 DNA has 45 bases and is translated from base 1. In the germline V gene (reference sequence), CDR1 corresponds to GTSNPN and CDR2 to SVGIG. Trimmed from V: 4 bases; trimmed from J: 8 bases; junction bases lacking a gene match: 9. Broad study findings and their caveats: In the small 56-69-year group, the increase in depth fell short of significance, most likely because of low power. Participants were mostly white British, with more females than males. The authors suggested clonal diversity may have been underestimated. Nearly half of unique spike-specific TCRs reportedly recognized epitopes outside regions mutated in the B.1.351 and B.1.1.7 variants. Because no day 14 peak-response samples were available, repertoires were characterized only after the peak T cell response. Conclusions about previously exposed vaccinees are limited, since just 5 to 7 AZD1222 recipients were seropositive for SARS-CoV-2 at baseline. After two AZD1222 doses, both the breadth and the depth of spike-specific TCRs were significantly higher than at day 0 and than in MenACWY recipients. The vaccine-associated CD4 TCRs covered the entire spike protein, and the dominant responses fell in regions 160-218 and 743-854.

Sample time point, as interpreted from the label and publication: baseline before first vaccination. Vaccinee samples were obtained from the UK trials COV001 and COV002, which included a single-blind randomized controlled phase 2/3 trial of AZD1222 (ChAdOx1 nCoV-19) in healthy adults. For TCRbeta chain sequencing, PBMC samples from trial participants were taken at day 0 and at day 28 after the second dose. Material: peripheral blood, obtained on day 0 of AZD1222 vaccination. The chain links TRBV30 with TRBJ1-6, and 9 bases in between align with TRBD1. The receptor comes from an adult in good health. The bases read TGTGCCTGGACGAATCCCGGGACAGGGTATTCACCCCTCCACTTT. Its translation reads: CAWTNPGTGYSPLHF.